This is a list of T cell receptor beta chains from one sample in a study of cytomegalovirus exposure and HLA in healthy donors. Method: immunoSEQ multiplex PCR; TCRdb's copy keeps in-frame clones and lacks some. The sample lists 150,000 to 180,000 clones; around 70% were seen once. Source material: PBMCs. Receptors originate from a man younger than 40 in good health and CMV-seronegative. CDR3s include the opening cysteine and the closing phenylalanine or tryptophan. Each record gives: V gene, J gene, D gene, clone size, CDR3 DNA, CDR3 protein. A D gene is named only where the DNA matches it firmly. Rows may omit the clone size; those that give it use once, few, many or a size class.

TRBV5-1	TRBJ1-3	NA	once	TGCGCCAGCAGCTCCCCGAGCTCTGGAAACACCATATATTTT	CASSSPSSGNTIYF
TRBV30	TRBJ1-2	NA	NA	TGTGCCTGGAGAGGCTCTCCTTCAGGGAACTATGGCTACACCTTC	CAWRGSPSGNYGYTF
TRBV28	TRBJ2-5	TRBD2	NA	TGTGCCAGCAGACCACTAGCGGGGGTGGAGACCCAGTACTTC	CASRPLAGVETQYF
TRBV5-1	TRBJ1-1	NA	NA	TGCGCCAGCAGCTTGTATGCGGGGAACACTGAAGCTTTCTTT	CASSLYAGNTEAFF
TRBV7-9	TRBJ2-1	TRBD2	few	TGTGCCAGCTGCCTGAGCGGGGGATACAATGAGCAGTTCTTC	CASCLSGGYNEQFF
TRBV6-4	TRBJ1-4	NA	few	TGTGCCAGCAGTGAATTGACGGAGCTTAATGAAAAACTGTTTTTT	CASSELTELNEKLFF
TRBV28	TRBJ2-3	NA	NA	TGTGCCAGCAGTCCACGGGGGGCAAGGACAGATACGCAGTATTTT	CASSPRGARTDTQYF
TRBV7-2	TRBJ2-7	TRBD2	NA	TGTGCCAGCAGCTTAGATTACCTGGCGGGGGGAGTAACCTACGAGCAGTACTTC	CASSLDYLAGGVTYEQYF
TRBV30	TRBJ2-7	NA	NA	TGTGCCTGGAGTTTTTCAGGGGGACTTTACGAGCAGTACTTC	CAWSFSGGLYEQYF
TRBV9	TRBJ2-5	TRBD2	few	TGTGCCAGCAGCGTAGGGGGGACTAGCGGAGAGACCCAGTACTTC	CASSVGGTSGETQYF
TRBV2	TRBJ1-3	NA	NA	TGTGCCAGCAGTGAAGCGAGCTTATCTGGAAACACCATATATTTT	CASSEASLSGNTIYF
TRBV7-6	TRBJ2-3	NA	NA	TGTGCCAGCAGCTTAACCAGGGTTCCAGATACGCAGTATTTT	CASSLTRVPDTQYF
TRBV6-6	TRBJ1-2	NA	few	TGTGCCAGCAGTGACAGTAACTATGGCTACACCTTC	CASSDSNYGYTF
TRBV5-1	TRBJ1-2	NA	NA	TGCGCCAGCAGCGAAACAGGACCTTATGGCTACACCTTC	CASSETGPYGYTF
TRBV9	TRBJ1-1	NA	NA	TGTGCCAGCAGCGGAGACCCAGGGGCCGGTCTGCCTTTCTTT	CASSGDPGAGLPFF
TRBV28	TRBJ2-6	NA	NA	TGTGCCAGCAGTCCCCCTTCGAGATACGGCAACGTCCTGACTTTC	CASSPPSRYGNVLTF
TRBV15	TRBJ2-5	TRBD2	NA	TGTGCCACCAGCAGAGATGGCGGGGGGAGGGAGACCCAGTACTTC	CATSRDGGGRETQYF
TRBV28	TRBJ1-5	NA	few	TGTGCCAGCACCGGCAGGGTCGATCAGCCCCAGCATTTT	CASTGRVDQPQHF
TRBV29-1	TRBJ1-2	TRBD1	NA	TGCAGCGTTGCAGGGGGCGCTAACTATGGCTACACCTTC	CSVAGGANYGYTF
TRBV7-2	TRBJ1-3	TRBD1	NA	TGTGCCAGCAGCCCACAGGGGGCTGGAAACACCATATATTTT	CASSPQGAGNTIYF
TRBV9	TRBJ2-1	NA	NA	TGTGCCAGCAGCCCGCAGGGGTACAATGAGCAGTTCTTC	CASSPQGYNEQFF
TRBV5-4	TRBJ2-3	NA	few	TGTGCCAGCAGCTTGGATGGGGGCCTAAGCACAGATACGCAGTATTTT	CASSLDGGLSTDTQYF
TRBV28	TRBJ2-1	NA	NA	TGTGCCAGCAGTTTAACTCCCTACAATGAGCAGTTCTTC	CASSLTPYNEQFF
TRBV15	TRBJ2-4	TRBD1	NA	TGTGCCACCAGCAGTGACGACAGGGGTCAAAACATTCAGTACTTC	CATSSDDRGQNIQYF
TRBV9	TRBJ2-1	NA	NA	TGTGCCAGCAGCCCCCGCGCGGTCTCATCCTACAATGAGCAGTTCTTC	CASSPRAVSSYNEQFF
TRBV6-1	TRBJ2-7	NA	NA	TGTGCCTCGGCGGACAACTCCTACGAGCAGTACTTC	CASADNSYEQYF
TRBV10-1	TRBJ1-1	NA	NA	TGCGCCAGCAGGGTGGAGACTGAAGCTTTCTTT	CASRVETEAFF
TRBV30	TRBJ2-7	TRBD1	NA	TGTGCCTGGACCTCTCCGACAGGGGGAGTCTACGAGCAGTACTTC	CAWTSPTGGVYEQYF
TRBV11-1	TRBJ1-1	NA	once	TGTGCCAGCAGCCCCGACACTGAAGCTTTCTTT	CASSPDTEAFF
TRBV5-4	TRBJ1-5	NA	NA	TGTGCCAGCAGCATTGACAGTCATCAGCCCCAGCATTTT	CASSIDSHQPQHF
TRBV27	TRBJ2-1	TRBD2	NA	TGTGCCAGCAGTTTAAGGGGCAGGCTGTTTGGGACTAGCGCGTACAATGAGCAGTTCTTC	CASSLRGRLFGTSAYNEQFF